The rows below give T cell receptor beta chains drawn from one sample of a study of T cell clones after liver transplantation. Assay used: immunoSEQ multiplex PCR; TCRdb lists only in-frame clones, some missing. The sample lists more than 95,000 clones, 90% occurring once. The sample was CD4+ T cells from blood, taken 12 months after liver transplant. Every receptor here comes from a human patient who received a liver transplant. Some T cells here may be from the graft donor. Both conserved end residues are part of each CDR3. The D gene is left open where the match is weak. Some rows have no size entry. The others give once, few or many, or a class for an expanded clone.

d_call j_call clone_size v_call cdr3_nt cdr3_aa
NA TRBJ2-7 NA TRBV6-6 TGTGCCAGCGCCGAGCAGTACTTC CASAEQYF
NA TRBJ2-7 NA TRBV11-3 TGTGCCAGCAGCTCGGACAGCTACGAGCAGTACTTC CASSSDSYEQYF
TRBD1 TRBJ1-2 NA TRBV15 TGTGCCACCAGCAGAGATCCGCAGGGGGCATGGAGTAACTATGGCTACACCTTC CATSRDPQGAWSNYGYTF
NA TRBJ2-5 NA TRBV9 TGTGCCAGCAGCGTAGACTCTCGAGAGACCCAGTACTTC CASSVDSRETQYF
TRBD1 TRBJ2-7 NA TRBV18 TGTGCCAGCTCACCACCGGACAGGGGGCTCTACGAGCAGTACTTC CASSPPDRGLYEQYF
NA TRBJ2-7 NA TRBV6-5 TGTGCCAGCAGCCGACAGGTGTCGAACTACGAGCAGTACTTC CASSRQVSNYEQYF
NA TRBJ1-1 NA TRBV10-2 TGCGCCAGCAGTGAACCCCGAGGGCTTATGAACACTGAAGCTTTCTTT CASSEPRGLMNTEAFF
NA TRBJ2-7 NA TRBV6-5 TGTGCCAGCAGCTTCAGCGGGGAGCAGTACTTC CASSFSGEQYF
NA TRBJ2-2 NA TRBV27 TGTGCCAGCAAACTCCAGGCTAACGCCGGGGAGCTGTTTTTT CASKLQANAGELFF
NA TRBJ2-1 NA TRBV10-1 TGCGCCAGCAGTGATGGGCGGGACCCCGTCAATGAGCAGTTCTTC CASSDGRDPVNEQFF
TRBD1 TRBJ1-2 NA TRBV2 TGTGCCAGCAGTGGGGCAGGGGGCAACTATGGCTACACCTTC CASSGAGGNYGYTF
TRBD1 TRBJ1-5 once TRBV23-1 TGCGCCAGCAGTCAACCTCCTTTTACAGGGGACAATCAGCCCCAGCATTTT CASSQPPFTGDNQPQHF
TRBD2 TRBJ2-1 NA TRBV19 TGTGCCAGTAGTACTCGGACTAGCGGGAATTTCAATGAGCAGTTCTTC CASSTRTSGNFNEQFF
TRBD2 TRBJ2-3 NA TRBV25-1 TGTGCCAGCAGTGGAAATTCTGGGACTAGCGCTTACACAGATACGCAGTATTTT CASSGNSGTSAYTDTQYF
TRBD1 TRBJ1-2 NA TRBV7-8 TGTGCCAGCAGCTTCCAGGACAGGGGGGAATTTGGCTACACCTTC CASSFQDRGEFGYTF
NA TRBJ1-5 NA TRBV4-1 TGCGCCAGCGGCCAGCTCACAGATCAGCCCCAGCATTTT CASGQLTDQPQHF
TRBD1 TRBJ1-4 once TRBV7-8 TGTGCCAGCAGCCCGACAGGGGCTGAGGAAAAACTGTTTTTT CASSPTGAEEKLFF
NA TRBJ2-7 NA TRBV14 TGTGCCAGCAGCCAAGGGGGCAGACCGCCGTACGAGCAGTACTTC CASSQGGRPPYEQYF
TRBD1 TRBJ1-1 NA TRBV7-8 TGTGCCAGCAGCTTCAGGGGGCTCAACACTGAAGCTTTCTTT CASSFRGLNTEAFF
TRBD1 TRBJ1-1 many TRBV28 TGTGCCAGCAGTCTAAGTGGACAGGGAAACACTGAAGCTTTCTTT CASSLSGQGNTEAFF
NA TRBJ2-7 NA TRBV23-1 TGCGCCAGCCTTGTAGGGGGGCCTGGACCCCAGGGAGGCGAGCAGTACTTC CASLVGGPGPQGGEQYF
TRBD1 TRBJ1-4 NA TRBV6-5 TGTGCCAGCAGACAGTTGGGGACAGGGACTGAAAAACTGTTTTTT CASRQLGTGTEKLFF
TRBD1 TRBJ1-2 NA TRBV6-1 TGTGCCAGCAGTGGGGGTCCAGGGGGCTGGAGGAACTATGGCTACACCTTC CASSGGPGGWRNYGYTF
NA TRBJ1-5 NA TRBV6-1 TGTGCCAGCAGCCTAGACAGGCCGGGCAATCAGCCCCAGCATTTT CASSLDRPGNQPQHF
NA TRBJ2-2 NA TRBV7-2 TGTGCCAGCAGCTTCCTGACGGGGCACACCGGGGAGCTGTTTTTT CASSFLTGHTGELFF
NA TRBJ1-1 NA TRBV2 TGTGCCAGCAGTGAAGCGGCCCCCCGGCCGGGAGAAGCTTTCTTT CASSEAAPRPGEAFF
NA TRBJ2-7 NA TRBV11-3 TGTGCCAGCAGCTTAGATATAATCCGGAGAGGCGAGCAGTACTTC CASSLDIIRRGEQYF
NA TRBJ2-7 NA TRBV25-1 TGTGCCAGCAGTGAATCGAGCTCCTACGAGCAGTACTTC CASSESSSYEQYF
TRBD2 TRBJ2-1 NA TRBV9 TGTGCCAGCAGTAGTTGGGGCGGGAGCTCCTACAATGAGCAGTTCTTC CASSSWGGSSYNEQFF
NA TRBJ2-7 NA TRBV25-1 TGTGCCAGCAGCGAGGCAGGGGCTTCCTCCTACGAGCAGTACTTC CASSEAGASSYEQYF
TRBD1 TRBJ1-2 NA TRBV5-4 TGTGCCAGCACCCAGGGGGGGTTAGGCGGCTATGGCTACACCTTC CASTQGGLGGYGYTF
TRBD1 TRBJ1-1 NA TRBV30 TGTGCCTGGAGTCGACAGGGTAACACTGAAGCTTTCTTT CAWSRQGNTEAFF
NA TRBJ2-2 NA TRBV29-1 TGCAGCACGGGACACTTGAACACCGGGGAGCTGTTTTTT CSTGHLNTGELFF
TRBD1 TRBJ1-4 NA TRBV5-1 TGCGCCAGCAGCCCGAGGACAGGGGCAACTAATGAAAAACTGTTTTTT CASSPRTGATNEKLFF
NA TRBJ2-1 NA TRBV5-4 TGTGCCAGCAGCCCGGCGACTTCATACAATGAGCAGTTCTTC CASSPATSYNEQFF